What follows describes a single T cell receptor beta chain. Only in-frame clones appear in the TCRdb table, and some are missing; sequencing was by immunoSEQ multiplex PCR. The sample includes 50,000 to 65,000 clones, about 95% of them seen just once. The CDR3 is 14 amino acids. Germline V lookup: CDR1 SNHLY, CDR2 FYNNEI. The V and J ends lost 7 bases and 6 bases respectively, with 17 bases between them. This sample is part of a study of cytomegalovirus exposure and HLA in healthy donors. Study-wide background: The 120 validation repertoires matched the roughly 650 first-cohort repertoires in platform, a later analysis reported.

Material for sequencing was PBMCs. This rearrangement joins TRBV2 to TRBJ2-3, with a weak D call TRBD1 (5 bases). The receptor was isolated from a woman under 30 in good health and CMV-seronegative. CDR3 coding DNA: TGTGCCAGCAAGGTGGTCAGGGCAGGGGATACGCAGTATTTT. It specifies CASKVVRAGDTQYF.